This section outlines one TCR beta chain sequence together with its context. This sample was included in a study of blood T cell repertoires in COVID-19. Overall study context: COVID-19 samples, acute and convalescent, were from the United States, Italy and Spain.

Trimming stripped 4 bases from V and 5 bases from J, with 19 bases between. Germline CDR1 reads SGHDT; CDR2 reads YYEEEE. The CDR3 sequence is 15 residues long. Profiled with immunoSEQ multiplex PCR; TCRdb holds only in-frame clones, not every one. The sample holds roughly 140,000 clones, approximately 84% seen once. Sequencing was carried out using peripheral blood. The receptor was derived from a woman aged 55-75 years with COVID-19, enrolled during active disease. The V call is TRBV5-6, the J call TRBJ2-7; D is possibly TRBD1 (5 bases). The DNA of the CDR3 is TGTGCCAGCAGCGAAACCAGGGTGTTTAAGCACGAGCAGTACTTC. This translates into CASSETRVFKHEQYF.